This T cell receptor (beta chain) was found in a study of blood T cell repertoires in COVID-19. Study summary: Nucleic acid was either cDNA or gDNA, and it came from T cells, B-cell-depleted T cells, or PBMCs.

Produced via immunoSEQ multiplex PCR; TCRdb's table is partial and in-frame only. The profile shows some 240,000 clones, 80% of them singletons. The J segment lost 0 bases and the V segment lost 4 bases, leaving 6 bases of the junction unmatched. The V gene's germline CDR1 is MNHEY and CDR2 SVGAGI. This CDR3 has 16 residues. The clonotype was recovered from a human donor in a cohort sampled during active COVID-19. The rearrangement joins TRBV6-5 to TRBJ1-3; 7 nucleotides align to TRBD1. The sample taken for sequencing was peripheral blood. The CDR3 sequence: CASSSSGTASGNTIYF. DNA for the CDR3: TGTGCCAGCAGTTCTTCCGGGACAGCCTCTGGAAACACCATATATTTT.